One and the same sample provided the 14 T cell receptor beta chains below, sequenced in a study of blood T cell repertoires in COVID-19. Libraries were prepared by immunoSEQ multiplex PCR; TCRdb keeps only in-frame clonotypes and omits some of them. The sample includes tens of thousands of clones, more than 90% seen only once; the top ten take about 2.1%. Material: peripheral blood. The origin of the receptors is a man aged 55 to 70 with acute or convalescent COVID-19.

The J gene is TRBJ1-2, the V gene TRBV30; 8 bases match TRBD1. CDR1 and CDR2 from the germline V gene are GTSNPN and SVGIG (reference sequence). The CDR3 has 14 residues. The junction had 8 bases not matched to a gene; V was cut back by 0 bases and J by 8 bases. This CDR3 is CAWSVFDRGGGYTF. The CDR3 DNA reads TGTGCCTGGAGTGTATTCGACAGGGGTGGAGGCTACACCTTC.

V usage is TRBV19 and J usage is TRBJ2-1; 7 nucleotides agree with TRBD1. Germline V gives CDR1 LNHDA, CDR2 SQIVND (reference sequence). With 5 bases clipped from V and 4 bases from J, the junction kept 8 bases outside the gene matches. The CDR3 loop spans 15 amino acids. Here the CDR3 reads CASSPRRDSYNEQFF. For the CDR3, the DNA is TGTGCCAGTAGTCCTCGCCGGGACAGTTACAATGAGCAGTTCTTC.

The chain is built from TRBV7-2 and TRBJ1-6, with a possible D match to TRBD1 (6 bases). The CDR3 consists of 15 residues. Trimming removed 7 bases from V and 7 bases from J, with 17 bases in between. CDR1 and CDR2 (germline): SGHTA, FQGNSA. This CDR3 reads CASKPLQGANSPLHF. The CDR3 region has the DNA TGTGCCAGCAAACCATTACAGGGAGCCAATTCACCCCTCCACTTT. Filled out from reference TRBV7-2 and TRBJ1-6, the complete variable domain reads GAGVSQSPSNKVTEKGKDVELRCDPISGHTALYWYRQSLGQGLEFLIYFQGNSAPDKSGLPSDRFSAERTGGSVSTLTIQRTQQEDSAVYLCASKPLQGANSPLHFGNGTRLTVT.

This chain links TRBV6-5 with TRBJ2-7, with 8 bases fitting TRBD1. The germline V gene encodes CDR1 MNHEY and CDR2 SVGAGI. This CDR3 is built from 13 residues. V shed 5 bases, J shed 5 bases, and the junction held 5 bases outside the gene matches. The DNA of the CDR3 is TGTGCCAGCAGTCGGACAGGGAACCACGAGCAGTACTTC. Residues: CASSRTGNHEQYF.

The chain employs TRBV18 and TRBJ2-1; D is ambiguous. This CDR3 has 11 amino acids. V dropped 5 bases and J dropped 8 bases, with 7 bases sitting between them. Germline assignment: CDR1 KGHSH and CDR2 LQKENI. CDR3 loop: CASSEADEQFF. The CDR3 DNA reads as TGTGCCAGCTCAGAGGCCGATGAGCAGTTCTTC.

The V gene is TRBV6-2 or TRBV6-3, the J gene TRBJ1-2, with 8 nucleotides matching TRBD1. With 4 bases clipped from V and 5 bases from J, the junction kept 6 bases outside the gene matches. The CDR3 sequence is 14 residues long. Looked up from germline, CDR1 is MNHEY and CDR2 is SVGEGT. CDR3 nucleotide sequence: TGTGCCAGCAGTTTCGGACAGGGTACTTATGGCTACACCTTC. Translating gives CASSFGQGTYGYTF.

The gene calls are TRBV6-2 or TRBV6-3 and TRBJ2-2; 7 bases align to TRBD2. Germline V CDR1 and CDR2: MNHEY, SVGEGT. The CDR3 is 16 residues long. The trim removed 5 bases at V and 1 base at J, leaving 7 bases unmatched. CDR3 amino acids: CASSGEAGKNTGELFF. The CDR3 coding sequence is TGTGCCAGCAGTGGGGAAGCGGGAAAGAACACCGGGGAGCTGTTTTTT.

The rearrangement joins TRBV27 to TRBJ1-1; possibly TRBD1 for D (6 bases). The V end was cut by 4 bases, the J end by 1 base, with 13 bases between. Per germline, CDR1 MNHEY and CDR2 SMNVEV (reference sequence). The CDR3 has 15 amino acids. CDR3 amino acids: CASSSSGHGNTEAFF. The CDR3 bases are TGTGCCAGCAGTTCATCGGGACACGGGAACACTGAAGCTTTCTTT.

The J gene is TRBJ1-1, the V gene TRBV28, with 7 bases identical to TRBD1. V lost 6 bases and J lost 1; bases outside the gene matches: 2. The CDR3 spans 13 residues. Germline loops: CDR1 MDHEN, CDR2 SYDVKM. The CDR3 protein is CASSGTANTEAFF. The CDR3 DNA reads TGTGCCAGCAGCGGGACAGCGAACACTGAAGCTTTCTTT.

The CDR3 sequence: CASSLSSRGQHYGYTF. CDR3 DNA: TGTGCCAGCAGTTTATCGAGTAGGGGCCAGCACTATGGCTACACCTTC. The gene calls are TRBV27 and TRBJ1-2, with a possible D match to TRBD1 (5 bases). Trimming cost V 0 bases and J 3 bases, with 14 bases left between them. This CDR3 is 16 amino acids long. Germline CDR1 is MNHEY and CDR2 is SMNVEV (reference sequence).

A single count supports this clone. This chain connects TRBV5-8 to TRBJ2-1; 8 bases align to TRBD2. This CDR3 has 15 residues. The V and J ends lost 3 bases and 4 bases, in that order; junction bases with no gene match: 6. CDR1 and CDR2 (germline): SGHTS, YDEGEE. The CDR3 nucleotides are TGTGCCAGCAGCTCGGTTGGCGGGGGGTACAATGAGCAGTTCTTC. Translating gives CASSSVGGGYNEQFF. Full variable domain (missing parts from reference TRBV5-8 and TRBJ2-1): EAGVTQSPTHLIKTRGQQATLRCSPISGHTSVYWYQQALGLGLQFLLWYDEGEERNRGNFPPRFSGRQFPNYSSELNVNALELEDSALYLCASSSVGGGYNEQFFGPGTRLTVL.

This chain links TRBV18 with TRBJ1-2; D is ambiguous. The CDR3 extends over 16 amino acids. CDR1 is KGHSH and CDR2 is LQKENI in the germline V gene. Trimming shortened V by 3 bases and J by 6 bases, and 20 bases separated the two germline ends. In nucleotides, the CDR3 is TGTGCCAGCTCACCCACGATCGTCAAAGCGCAGAATGGCTACACCTTC. Encoded protein: CASSPTIVKAQNGYTF. Using reference TRBV18 and TRBJ1-2 for the parts outside the CDR3, the full variable domain is NAGVMQNPRHLVRRRGQEARLRCSPMKGHSHVYWYRQLPEEGLKFMVYLQKENIIDESGMPKERFSAEFPKEGPSILRIQQVVRGDSAAYFCASSPTIVKAQNGYTFGSGTRLTVV.

This chain uses TRBV28 with TRBJ1-3, with D possibly matching TRBD1 (5 bases). This CDR3 is 13 amino acids long. Trimming removed 6 bases at V and 4 bases at J, with 10 bases between. Germline V gene data show CDR1 as MDHEN and CDR2 as SYDVKM. This CDR3 reads CASRGGDGNTIYF. As DNA, the CDR3 is TGTGCCAGCAGAGGAGGGGACGGAAACACCATATATTTT.

The table lists this clone with a count of one. This chain connects TRBV6-5 to TRBJ2-3; 9 bases agree with TRBD1. Germline lookup yields CDR1 MNHEY and CDR2 SVGAGI. The CDR3 covers 14 residues. Unmatched junction bases numbered 3, after V lost 6 bases and J lost 2 bases. Written as DNA, the CDR3 is TGTGCCAGCAGCGGGACAGGGAACACAGATACGCAGTATTTT. It translates to CASSGTGNTDTQYF.